The present TCR beta chain was sequenced within a study of PD-L1 blockade in urothelial cancer. Study context: The patients' atezolizumab therapy, 1,200 mg intravenously every 3 weeks, started in the mid-2010s. The median number of T cells present in blood samples was roughly 140,000.

On this clone itself: Its cognate antigen is unknown.

The CDR3 covers 17 residues. The germline V gene has CDR1 SGHTA and CDR2 FQGNSA. The germline V and J ends were trimmed by 5 bases and 2 bases, with 22 bases remaining between them. Study-level points and caveats: When measured at 3 weeks, tumor-associated blood clones expanded more in durable-benefit patients.

Clones were read by immunoSEQ multiplex PCR, and TCRdb kept only the in-frame ones, dropping some. The sample holds 100,000 to 150,000 clones; more than 75% are singletons and the top ten take roughly 2.4%. Time point meaning: peripheral blood 6 weeks after treatment start. The chain uses TRBV7-2 and TRBJ2-7, with a tentative D call TRBD2 (7 bases). Sequenced here: PBMCs, sampled around atezolizumab (anti-PD-L1) treatment. This TCR was sampled from a man over 45 with urothelial cancer. The CDR3 coding sequence is TGTGCCAGCAGCCCAGGGCACGGGGGGCGATACGCCTACGAGCAGTACTTC. Translating gives CASSPGHGGRYAYEQYF.